The present entry profiles one TCR beta chain with its context. The sample belongs to a study of blood T cell repertoires in COVID-19. For the study at large: Nucleic acid was either cDNA or gDNA, and it came from T cells, B-cell-depleted T cells, or PBMCs.

Original handling: Amplification of reference gene primers was used by the study to estimate nucleated cell counts. Sequencing was performed with immunoSEQ multiplex PCR; in TCRdb, only in-frame clones are kept and a portion is missing. V and J calls and clone size are as listed in that table; D and trimming were resolved from the DNA. The sample lists approximately 120,000 clones, approximately 87% occurring once. This CDR3 is 13 amino acids long. Trimming took off 3 bases at V and 2 bases at J, with 9 bases between the two ends. Germline CDR1 reads SGHDT; CDR2 reads YYEEEE. The material sequenced was peripheral blood. The gene calls are TRBV5-6 and TRBJ2-7; D is perhaps TRBD1 (6 bases). This receptor was taken from a woman aged 45-60 years with acute or convalescent COVID-19. CDR3 sequence (DNA): TGTGCCAGCAGCTACAGGGAGCCCTACGAGCAGTACTTC. Translated, it gives CASSYREPYEQYF.